Detailed here is one T cell receptor beta chain. Using immunoSEQ multiplex PCR, the repertoire was profiled, and TCRdb retains in-frame clones only, with some absent. The sample shows millions of clones, approximately 94% of them seen only once. The naive CD8 subset, CD45RO-negative cells positively selected for CCR7, excluded terminally differentiated effector memory CD45RA+ cells. This record belongs to a study of shared clonotypes between healthy human individuals. The CDR3 contains 14 residues. The germline CDR1 and CDR2 sequences are MDHEN and SYDVKM. V was pared by 4 bases and J by 3 bases, with 2 bases of the junction left unmatched.

This receptor was identified in a man aged 18 to 35 in good health. The sample taken for sequencing was naive CD8+ T cells sorted from blood. V and J are TRBV28 and TRBJ2-7, with 11 bases lining up with TRBD1. The CDR3 DNA reads as TGTGCCAGCAGTTGGACAGGGGGCATCTACGAGCAGTACTTC. This sequence encodes CASSWTGGIYEQYF.